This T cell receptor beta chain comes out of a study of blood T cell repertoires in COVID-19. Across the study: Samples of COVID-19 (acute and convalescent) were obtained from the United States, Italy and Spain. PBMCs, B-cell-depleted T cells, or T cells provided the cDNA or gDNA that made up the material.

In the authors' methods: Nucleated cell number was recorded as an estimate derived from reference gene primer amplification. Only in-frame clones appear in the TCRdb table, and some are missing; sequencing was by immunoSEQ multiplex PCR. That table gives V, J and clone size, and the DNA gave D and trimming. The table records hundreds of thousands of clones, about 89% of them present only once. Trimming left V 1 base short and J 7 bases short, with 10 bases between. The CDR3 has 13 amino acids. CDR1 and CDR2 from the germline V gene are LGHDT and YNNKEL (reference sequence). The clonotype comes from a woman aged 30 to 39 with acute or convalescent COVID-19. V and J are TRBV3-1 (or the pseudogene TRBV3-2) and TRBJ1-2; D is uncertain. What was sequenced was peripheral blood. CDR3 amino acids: CASSQATVLGYTF. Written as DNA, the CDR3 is TGTGCCAGCAGCCAAGCAACAGTACTTGGCTACACCTTC.